This passage covers 20 T cell receptor beta chains from one sample sequenced in a study of blood T cell repertoires in COVID-19. Profiling relied on immunoSEQ multiplex PCR, and the TCRdb table lists in-frame clones only, not all of them. This table holds roughly 37,000 clones, approximately 78% found once. Specimen: peripheral blood. All receptors come from a man aged 60 to 75 with acute or convalescent COVID-19.

The chain carries TRBV4-2 and TRBJ2-5, with D perhaps TRBD2 (5 bases). This CDR3 is 13 amino acids long. Germline V lookup: CDR1 LGHNA, CDR2 YNFKEQ. V was pared by 3 bases and J by 5 bases, with 10 bases between. In DNA, the CDR3 is TGTGCCAGCAGCCATGAACTAGTGGAGACCCAGTACTTC. Encoded protein: CASSHELVETQYF.

The chain joins TRBV6-2 or TRBV6-3 to TRBJ2-3, with TRBD2 matching over 9 bases. The ends lost 5 bases at V and 4 bases at J; junction bases unmatched: 13. The germline V gene encodes CDR1 MNHEY and CDR2 SVGEGT. The CDR3 totals 17 residues. CDR3 nucleotide sequence: TGTGCCAGCAGTCGGATTGAACTAGCGGGCTTCCCAGATACGCAGTATTTT. It yields the protein CASSRIELAGFPDTQYF.

CDR3 loop: CASSLGGGNNSPLHF. CDR3 sequence (DNA): TGTGCCAGCAGCTTAGGCGGGGGCAATAATTCACCCCTCCACTTT. The V call is TRBV5-6, the J call TRBJ1-6, with a tentative D call TRBD1 (6 bases). CDR1 and CDR2 from the germline V gene are SGHDT and YYEEEE. This CDR3 comprises 15 residues. Trimming cost V 2 bases and J 5 bases, with 11 bases left between them.

This clone was seen a handful of times. CDR3 protein: CASSADRVWDTGELFF. CDR3 DNA: TGTGCCAGCAGTGCCGACAGGGTCTGGGACACCGGGGAGCTGTTTTTT. V and J are TRBV25-1 and TRBJ2-2, with TRBD1 matching over 7 bases. CDR1 is MGHDK and CDR2 is SYGVNS in the germline V gene. The ends lost 4 bases at V and 3 bases at J; junction bases unmatched: 8. The CDR3 consists of 16 residues.

Only one count was recorded for this clone. The chain uses TRBV28 and TRBJ1-2, with a weak D call TRBD1 (6 bases). The CDR3 sequence is 15 residues long. The ends were cut back, 6 bases at V and 1 base at J, with 15 bases in the middle. CDR1 and CDR2 (germline): MDHEN, SYDVKM. Written as DNA, the CDR3 is TGTGCCAGCAGAACGGCGCAGGGGAGTAACTATGGCTACACCTTC. This translates into CASRTAQGSNYGYTF.

CDR3 sequence (DNA): TGTGCCAGCAGCGGGCCTAGCGGACGAGCCAAAAACATTCAGTACTTC. It codes for CASSGPSGRAKNIQYF. V is TRBV9 and J is TRBJ2-4; 7 positions match TRBD2. Germline V gene sequence: CDR1 SGDLS, CDR2 YYNGEE. V lost 3 bases, J lost 0 bases, and 6 bases stayed unmatched. CDR3 length: 16 residues.

The chain links TRBV13 to TRBJ1-2; D remains unclear. Germline V lookup: CDR1 PRHDT, CDR2 FYEKMQ (reference sequence). The ends were cut back, 1 base at V and 4 bases at J, with 13 bases in the middle. CDR3 length: 15 amino acids. The CDR3 DNA is TGTGCCAGCAGCTTAGAGCAGCGCAGCAGCTATGGCTACACCTTC. As protein: CASSLEQRSSYGYTF.

The genes are TRBV7-9 and TRBJ2-7, with TRBD2 matching 7 bases. V lost 6 bases to trimming and J lost 6 bases; unmatched junction nucleotides: 11. This CDR3 has 14 residues. From germline, CDR1 is SEHNR and CDR2 FQNEAQ (reference sequence). CDR3 in DNA: TGTGCCAGCAGTTACCAAGGGACTAAGGGCGAGCAGTACTTC. Translation gives CASSYQGTKGEQYF. Looking up the rest from reference TRBV7-9 and TRBJ2-7 gives the full variable domain: DTGVSQNPRHKITKRGQNVTFRCDPISEHNRLYWYRQTLGQGPEFLTYFQNEAQLEKSRLLSDRFSAERPKGSFSTLEIQRTEQGDSAMYLCASSYQGTKGEQYFGPGTRLTVT.

The chain has TRBV6-1 and TRBJ2-3; D possibly corresponds to TRBD2 (6 bases). Between the trimmed V and J ends, which lost 1 base and 0 bases, there was a span of 8 bases. The CDR3 totals 15 residues. CDR1 is MNHNS and CDR2 is SASEGT in the germline V gene. The CDR3 is CASSEGRDSTDTQYF. Here the CDR3 DNA reads TGTGCCAGCAGTGAAGGGCGGGATAGCACAGATACGCAGTATTTT.

This rearrangement joins TRBV5-4 to TRBJ2-2; 7 bases map to TRBD1. The CDR3 runs 14 residues. CDR1 is SGHNT and CDR2 is YYREEE in the germline V gene (reference sequence). Losses at the gene ends were 3 bases for V and 6 bases for J; bases not matched to a gene: 5. The CDR3 region has the DNA TGTGCCAGCAGCTCAACACAGGGGTCCGGGGAGCTGTTTTTT. Translating it yields CASSSTQGSGELFF.

This clone was detected a few times. CDR3 protein: CAIRDSLSSSNTEAFF. CDR3 in DNA: TGTGCCATCAGGGACAGTCTCTCTTCTAGTAACACTGAAGCTTTCTTT. The chain has TRBV10-3 and TRBJ1-1; TRBD1 is a possible D gene (6 bases). The V gene lost 6 bases and the J gene lost 2 bases, with 19 bases spanning the gap. Germline lookup yields CDR1 ENHRY and CDR2 SYGVKD. This CDR3 has 16 residues.

The rearrangement joins TRBV2 to TRBJ2-6; perhaps TRBD2 as D (5 bases). Trimming cost V 2 bases and J 1 base, with 9 bases left between them. Germline V gene data show CDR1 as SNHLY and CDR2 as FYNNEI. CDR3 length equals 16 residues. The CDR3 spells CASSELRGSGANVLTF. As DNA, the CDR3 is TGTGCCAGCAGTGAACTACGGGGATCTGGGGCCAACGTCCTGACTTTC.

The chain uses TRBV11-3 and TRBJ2-5; D is possibly TRBD2 (5 bases). From germline, CDR1 is SGHNT and CDR2 YENEEA. The CDR3 has 13 amino acids. V lost 6 bases and J lost 5, with 13 bases in between. The CDR3 region is CASRKPGLETQYF. CDR3 nucleotide sequence: TGTGCCAGCAGGAAGCCGGGGTTGGAGACCCAGTACTTC.

V and J are TRBV24-1 and TRBJ2-3, with TRBD2 matching 7 bases. Germline values: CDR1 KGHDR, CDR2 SFDVKD. The length of the CDR3 is 15 residues. V trimming: 2 bases; J trimming: 4 bases; junction bases outside the gene matches: 5. CDR3 sequence (DNA): TGTGCCACCAGTGATTGGGCGGGAGAGGCAGATACGCAGTATTTT. Translating it yields CATSDWAGEADTQYF.

V gene TRBV7-9 combines with J gene TRBJ2-1; D may be TRBD1 (6 bases). V was trimmed by 5 bases and J by 5 bases, leaving 10 bases between them. The CDR3 runs to 13 residues. In germline, CDR1 is SEHNR, CDR2 FQNEAQ (reference sequence). CDR3 loop: CASSPPGDNEQFF. The CDR3 DNA reads as TGTGCCAGCAGCCCCCCAGGGGACAATGAGCAGTTCTTC.

The chain employs TRBV28 and TRBJ2-7, with 10 bases fitting TRBD1. The CDR3 totals 16 residues. Germline CDR1 and CDR2: MDHEN and SYDVKM. J lost 3 bases, V lost 4 bases, and 9 bases had no gene match. CDR3 in DNA: TGTGCCAGCAGTTCACCGGGGACAGGGGCCCTCTACGAGCAGTACTTC. This gives the protein CASSSPGTGALYEQYF. Full variable domain (remainder filled in from reference TRBV28 and TRBJ2-7): DVKVTQSSRYLVKRTGEKVFLECVQDMDHENMFWYRQDPGLGLRLIYFSYDVKMKEKGDIPEGYSVSREKKERFSLILESASTNQTSMYLCASSSPGTGALYEQYFGPGTRLTVT.

This clone was counted only a few times. V and J are TRBV3-1 (or the pseudogene TRBV3-2) and TRBJ1-5; D uncertain. The ends were cut back, 5 bases at V and 7 bases at J, with 12 bases in the middle. The CDR3 is 13 amino acids. Germline CDR1 is LGHDT and CDR2 is YNNKEL (reference sequence). The DNA of the CDR3 is TGTGCCAGCAGCAGAAGAGGAGGCCAGCCCCAGCATTTT. Amino acid sequence: CASSRRGGQPQHF.

The chain uses TRBV24-1 and TRBJ2-3; possibly TRBD1 for D (6 bases). V dropped 5 bases and J dropped 4 bases, with 18 bases sitting between them. This CDR3 comprises 16 residues. Germline lookup yields CDR1 KGHDR and CDR2 SFDVKD. The DNA for the CDR3 is TGTGCCACCAGTGTCTCTAAGGGCAGGGGACCAGATACGCAGTATTTT. It encodes CATSVSKGRGPDTQYF.

The gene calls are TRBV18 and TRBJ2-7; 11 bases agree with TRBD1. After removal of 2 bases from V and 2 bases from J, the junction contained 2 bases not matched to a gene. Germline CDR1 KGHSH, CDR2 LQKENI. The CDR3 runs 15 residues. The CDR3 DNA follows: TGTGCCAGCTCACCAAAGGGACAGGGGGCCTACGAGCAGTACTTC. It codes for CASSPKGQGAYEQYF. The whole variable domain, filled in from reference TRBV18 and TRBJ2-7, reads NAGVMQNPRHLVRRRGQEARLRCSPMKGHSHVYWYRQLPEEGLKFMVYLQKENIIDESGMPKERFSAEFPKEGPSILRIQQVVRGDSAAYFCASSPKGQGAYEQYFGPGTRLTVT.

The chain joins TRBV7-2 to TRBJ2-3; 7 bases agree with TRBD1. CDR1 and CDR2 from the germline V gene are SGHTA and FQGNSA. The CDR3 has 14 amino acids. V gave up 2 bases and J gave up 4 bases; unmatched junction bases: 3. CDR3 nucleotide sequence: TGTGCCAGCAGCTTACTAGGGGGCGCAGATACGCAGTATTTT. Translation gives CASSLLGGADTQYF.